This T cell receptor (beta chain) stems from a study of Graves' ophthalmopathy and Graves' hyperthyroidism. PBMCs were isolated by Ficoll-Paque density gradient centrifugation, using approximately 10 ml of fresh peripheral blood as the starting material. The authors amplified TCR beta CDR3 regions, and they did so from RNA transcripts for repertoire sequencing. HTBI-primed first-round RT-PCR preceded second-round multiplex PCR. Via MiXCR, TCRdb re-called the multiplex PCR reads, giving one row per CDR3 protein. The table lists about 14,000 distinct CDR3 sequences, approximately 48% of them singletons. This clonotype was picked up a small number of times. This receptor was identified in a woman in her twenties or thirties with Graves' ophthalmopathy. Sequenced sample: peripheral blood.

For the CDR3, the DNA is TGTGCCAGCAGCCGAGGCGGGAGGAGCACAGATACGCAGTATTTT. As protein: CASSRGGRSTDTQYF. J is TRBJ2-3 and V is TRBV9; 8 nucleotides agree with TRBD2. Germline V gives CDR1 SGDLS, CDR2 YYNGEE. The J segment lost 0 bases and the V segment lost 4 bases, leaving 4 bases of the junction unmatched. This CDR3 is 15 amino acids long.